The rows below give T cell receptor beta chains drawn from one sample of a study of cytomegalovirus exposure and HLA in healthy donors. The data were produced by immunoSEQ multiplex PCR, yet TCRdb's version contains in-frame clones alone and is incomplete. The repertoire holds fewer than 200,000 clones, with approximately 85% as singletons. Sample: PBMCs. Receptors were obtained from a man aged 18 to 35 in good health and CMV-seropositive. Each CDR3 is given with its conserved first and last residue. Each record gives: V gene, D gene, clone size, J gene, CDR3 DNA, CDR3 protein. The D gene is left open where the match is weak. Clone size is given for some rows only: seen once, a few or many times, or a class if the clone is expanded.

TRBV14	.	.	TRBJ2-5	TGTGCCAGCAGCCAAGATGGGGCGGGGAGCCTGGGAGGCGCGAAGACCCAGTACTTC	CASSQDGAGSLGGAKTQYF
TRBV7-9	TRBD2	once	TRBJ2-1	TGTGCCAGCAGCTTGGCGGGGGTCCGGGATGAGCAGTTCTTC	CASSLAGVRDEQFF
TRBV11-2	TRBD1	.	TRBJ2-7	TGTGCCAGCAGCGGAGAGGTGGCAGGGGGTAGCTACGAGCAGTACTTC	CASSGEVAGGSYEQYF
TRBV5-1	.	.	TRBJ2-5	TGCGCCAGCAGCTTTAACGAGGGGGGGCCAATAGAGACCCAGTACTTC	CASSFNEGGPIETQYF
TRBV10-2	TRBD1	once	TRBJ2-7	TGCGCCAGCAGTGAGTCTTACAGGGGTTCAACGTACGAGCAGTACTTC	CASSESYRGSTYEQYF
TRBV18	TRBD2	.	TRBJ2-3	TGTGCCAGCTCACCTCCGGGACTAGCGGGGGGAGATACGCAGTATTTT	CASSPPGLAGGDTQYF
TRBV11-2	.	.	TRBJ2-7	TGTGCCAGCAGCTCAAGGACAGCCGTTTTTTACGAGCAGTACTTC	CASSSRTAVFYEQYF
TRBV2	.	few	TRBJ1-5	TGTGCCAGCACCCGTTCCGGCAATCAGCCCCAGCATTTT	CASTRSGNQPQHF
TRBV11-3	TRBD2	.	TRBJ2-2	TGTGCCAGCAGCAGCGGGGGCAAGAACACCGGGGAGCTGTTTTTT	CASSSGGKNTGELFF
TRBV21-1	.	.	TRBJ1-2	TGTGCCAGCAGACGCCCGGGACAGGGCAACTATGGCTACACCTTC	CASRRPGQGNYGYTF
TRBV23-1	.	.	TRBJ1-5	TGCGCCAGCAGTCCCGTGGCAGGGGGCAATCAGCCCCAGCATTTT	CASSPVAGGNQPQHF
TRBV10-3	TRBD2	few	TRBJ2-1	TGTGCCATCAAAGAGAGCGGGGGGAGAAATGAGCAGTTCTTC	CAIKESGGRNEQFF
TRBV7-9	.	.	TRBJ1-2	TGTTCCAGCAGCTTAGGGGCAGGGTATGGCTACACCTTC	CSSSLGAGYGYTF
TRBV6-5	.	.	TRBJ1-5	TGTGCCAGCTGGGCGGCAGGGTCGCAGCCCCAGCATTTT	CASWAAGSQPQHF
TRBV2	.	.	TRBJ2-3	TGTGCCAGCAGCAGGATAACAGATACGCAGTATTTT	CASSRITDTQYF
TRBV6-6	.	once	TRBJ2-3	TGTGCCAGCAGTGGCAGACAGGGAGGAGTGAGAAATACGCAGTATTTT	CASSGRQGGVRNTQYF
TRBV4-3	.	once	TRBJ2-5	TGCGCCAGCAGCCAAGGTTCATTTGCGGACAGAGGGCCCCAAGAGACCCAGTACTTC	CASSQGSFADRGPQETQYF
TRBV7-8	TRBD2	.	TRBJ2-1	TGTGCCAGCAGCTTAAGCGCGGGGGGGCCGGGATACAATGAGCAGTTCTTC	CASSLSAGGPGYNEQFF
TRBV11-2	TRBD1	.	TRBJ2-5	TGTGCCAGCAGCTTAGGCGGACAGGGTAAAGAAGAGACCCAGTACTTC	CASSLGGQGKEETQYF
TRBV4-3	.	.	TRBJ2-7	TGCGCCAGCAGCCAAGATCGAGGCAGGGGAAGCGAGCAGTACTTC	CASSQDRGRGSEQYF
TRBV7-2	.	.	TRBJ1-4	TGTGCCAGCAGCTTGTCAAGGGTCGGGGCTAATGAAAAACTGTTTTTT	CASSLSRVGANEKLFF
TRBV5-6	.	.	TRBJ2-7	TGTGCCAGCAGCTTGTGGGGGACACGCACTTACGAGCAGTACTTC	CASSLWGTRTYEQYF
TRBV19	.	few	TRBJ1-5	TGTGCCAGTAGTATAGGCAGGGATAGCAATCAGCCCCAGCATTTT	CASSIGRDSNQPQHF
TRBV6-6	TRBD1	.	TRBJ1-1	TGTGCCAGCAGTTACAACAGGGGAGACACTGAAGCTTTCTTT	CASSYNRGDTEAFF
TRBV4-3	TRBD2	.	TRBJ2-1	TGCGCCAGCAGCGCTCGCCGGGACTACCTCAATGAGCAGTTCTTC	CASSARRDYLNEQFF
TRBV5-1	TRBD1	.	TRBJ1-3	TGCGCCAGCAGCTTAAGACAGGGCGACACCATATATTTT	CASSLRQGDTIYF
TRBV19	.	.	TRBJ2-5	TGTGCCAGTAGTGTGACGGTTGGGGGGTCTGAATGGACCCAGTACTTC	CASSVTVGGSEWTQYF
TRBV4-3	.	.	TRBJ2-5	TGCGCCAGCAGCCAAGTGCGCGGAGGAGAGACCCAGTACTTC	CASSQVRGGETQYF
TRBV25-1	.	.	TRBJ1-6	TGTGCCAGCAGTGCGAGCTCCTATAATTCACCCCTCCACTTT	CASSASSYNSPLHF
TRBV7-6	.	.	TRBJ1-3	TGTGCCAGCAGCTTAAGCGACTCTGGAAACACCATATATTTT	CASSLSDSGNTIYF
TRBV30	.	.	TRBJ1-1	TGTGCCTGGAGTGTACACCAGATGGAAGCTTTCTTT	CAWSVHQMEAFF
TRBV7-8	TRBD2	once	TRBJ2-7	TGTGCCAGCAGCGGGGGGGACTCCTACGAGCAGTACTTC	CASSGGDSYEQYF
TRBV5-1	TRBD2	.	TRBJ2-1	TGCGCCAGCAGCCGGACTAGCGATTCCTACAATGAGCAGTTCTTC	CASSRTSDSYNEQFF
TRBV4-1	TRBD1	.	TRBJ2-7	TGCGCCAGCAGCGCTCCGGGACAGGGCTACGAGCAGTACTTC	CASSAPGQGYEQYF
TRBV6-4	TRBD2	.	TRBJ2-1	TGTGCCAGCAAAGAGAGCGGGGGGGCAAGGGAGCAGTTCTTC	CASKESGGAREQFF
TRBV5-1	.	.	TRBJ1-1	TGCGCCAGCAGTAGGGGGGGTATAGGAGTGTTCACTGAAGCTTTCTTT	CASSRGGIGVFTEAFF
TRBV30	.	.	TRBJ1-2	TGTGCCTGGAGTGTTGGGGGGTCGACCTATGGCTACACCTTC	CAWSVGGSTYGYTF
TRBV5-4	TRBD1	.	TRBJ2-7	TGTGCCAGCAGCTCCGGGACAGGGGGAACCTACGAGCAGTACTTC	CASSSGTGGTYEQYF
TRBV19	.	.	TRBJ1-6	TGTGCCAGTAGTAGCGGCAGGGGAGCCTCACCCCTCCACTTT	CASSSGRGASPLHF
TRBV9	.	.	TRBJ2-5	TGTGCCAGCAGCGTAGAAGCAGAGACCCAGTACTTC	CASSVEAETQYF
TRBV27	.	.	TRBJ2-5	TGTGCCAGCAGTCAGACCGGGGAAGAGACCCAGTACTTC	CASSQTGEETQYF
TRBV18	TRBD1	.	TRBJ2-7	TGTGCCAGCTCACCTACAGGGGGCCGTTCCTACGAGCAGTACTTC	CASSPTGGRSYEQYF
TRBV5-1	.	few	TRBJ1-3	TGCGCCAGCAGCTTGGAGAGAGCAGGTAAACTCAGCTCTGGAAACACCATATATTTT	CASSLERAGKLSSGNTIYF
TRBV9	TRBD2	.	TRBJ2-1	TGTGCCAGCAGCCCCCCTAGCGGGGTAAGGCGAATTGAATCCTACAATGAGCAGTTCTTC	CASSPPSGVRRIESYNEQFF
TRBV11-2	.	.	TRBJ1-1	TGTGCCAGCAGCCTAGTAGGCGGAAGCACTGAAGCTTTCTTT	CASSLVGGSTEAFF
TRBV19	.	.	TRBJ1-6	TGTGCCAGTAGTCCAACTCGCGAAGTTTCACCCCTCCACTTT	CASSPTREVSPLHF
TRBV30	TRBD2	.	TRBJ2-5	TGTGCCTGGACGGGACTAAGAGAGACCCAGTACTTC	CAWTGLRETQYF
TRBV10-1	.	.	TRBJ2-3	TGCGCCCGCAAGGGACTACAGGGAAGTCTGGTAGCAGCTACGCAGTATTTT	CARKGLQGSLVAATQYF
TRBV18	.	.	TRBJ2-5	TGTGCCAGCTCACCAGTAGGGGATGAGACCCAGTACTTC	CASSPVGDETQYF
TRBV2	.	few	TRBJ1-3	TGTGCCAGCACCGGACAGATGGTCTCTGGAAACACCATATATTTT	CASTGQMVSGNTIYF
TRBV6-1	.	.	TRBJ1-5	TGTGCCAGCAGTGAATTGACAGGCAGCAATCAGCCCCAGCATTTT	CASSELTGSNQPQHF
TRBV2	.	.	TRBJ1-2	TGTGCCAGCAGGCAGACAGAGGCTAACTATGGCTACACCTTC	CASRQTEANYGYTF
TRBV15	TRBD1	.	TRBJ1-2	TGTGCCACCAGCCTTGAAGACAGGGGAGGCTACACCTTC	CATSLEDRGGYTF
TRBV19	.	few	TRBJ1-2	TGTGCCACGGCGCACAGGTCGATATCGTATGGCTACACCTTC	CATAHRSISYGYTF
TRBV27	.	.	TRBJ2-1	TGTGCCAGCAGCCTATCCATGGCGTCGGGTAATGAGCAGTTCTTC	CASSLSMASGNEQFF
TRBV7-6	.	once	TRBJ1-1	TGTGCCAGCAGCTTAGGAGTTGGGAACACTGAAGCTTTCTTT	CASSLGVGNTEAFF